This passage covers 28 T cell receptor beta chains from one sample sequenced in a study of CD8+ T cells in alopecia areata. Extracted RNA was reverse transcribed, and the resulting cDNA served as sequencing template. Produced via immunoSEQ multiplex PCR; TCRdb's table is partial and in-frame only. The data show approximately 180,000 clones, less than 70% seen once. Treatment indicated: oral pan-JAK inhibitor, 5-10 mg twice daily. This sample comprised CD4+ T cells sorted from blood, obtained around week 47, from a patient treated with tofacitinib. The receptor source for this set is a human donor with alopecia areata.

This clone turned up a few times. The rearrangement uses TRBV29-1 and TRBJ1-1; 7 nucleotides align to TRBD1. With V trimmed by 2 bases and J by 5 bases, 2 bases remained unmatched. The CDR3 is made up of 12 amino acids. Per germline, CDR1 SQVTM and CDR2 ANQGSEA. The CDR3 sequence is CSVEKGATEAFF. The CDR3 DNA reads TGCAGCGTTGAAAAGGGGGCGACTGAAGCTTTCTTT.

This clone was counted only a few times. The chain uses TRBV7-2 and TRBJ1-3, with no clear D. The V gene's germline CDR1 is SGHTA and CDR2 FQGNSA. Trimming left V 1 base short and J 0 bases short, with 13 bases between. The CDR3 is 17 amino acids. The CDR3: CASSLGFRQASGNTIYF. In nucleotides, the CDR3 is TGTGCCAGCAGCTTAGGGTTTCGGCAAGCCTCTGGAAACACCATATATTTT.

The chain combines TRBV2 with TRBJ2-3; 7 bases are a match to TRBD2. The V segment lost 3 bases and the J segment 0 bases; nucleotides outside the gene matches: 15. Germline loops: CDR1 SNHLY, CDR2 FYNNEI. The CDR3 is 19 residues long. This CDR3 reads CASSDLGAGRRPSTDTQYF. The CDR3 DNA sequence: TGTGCCAGCAGTGATCTCGGAGCGGGGCGACGACCTAGCACAGATACGCAGTATTTT. The full variable domain, in which reference TRBV2 and TRBJ2-3 provide the parts outside the CDR3, is EPEVTQTPSHQVTQMGQEVILRCVPISNHLYFYWYRQILGQKVEFLVSFYNNEISEKSEIFDDQFSVERPDGSNFTLKIRSTKLEDSAMYFCASSDLGAGRRPSTDTQYFGPGTRLTVL.

This clone was picked up many times. The chain recombines TRBV11-2 with TRBJ2-7; D gene unclear. Trimming pared 5 bases from V and 3 bases from J, leaving 14 bases between. Germline CDR1 reads SGHAT; CDR2 reads FQNNGV. This CDR3 region has 14 residues. The DNA of the CDR3 is TGTGCCAGCAGCCTCGGGCCCTTACTCTACGAGCAGTACTTC. Residues: CASSLGPLLYEQYF.

This rearrangement joins TRBV9 to TRBJ1-2; TRBD1 is a possible D gene (5 bases). CDR1 is SGDLS, CDR2 YYNGEE, per germline. Deletions cut 0 bases from V and 3 bases from J, with 12 bases between. CDR3 size: 15 residues. CDR3 DNA: TGTGCCAGCAGCGTAGATACAGGCGTCTACTATGGCTACACCTTC. Its protein is CASSVDTGVYYGYTF.

J is TRBJ1-2 and V is TRBV7-9; D ambiguous. Germline-derived CDR1 and CDR2 are SEHNR and FQNEAQ (reference sequence). The ends were cut back, 1 base at V and 4 bases at J, with 10 bases in the middle. The CDR3 is 14 residues long. The CDR3 loop reads CASSLESAGYGYTF. Here the CDR3 DNA reads TGTGCCAGCAGCTTAGAATCAGCGGGCTATGGCTACACCTTC.

The chain is built from TRBV30 and TRBJ2-1; D unclear. Germline V CDR1 and CDR2: GTSNPN, SVGIG (reference sequence). Deletions cut 5 bases from V and 1 base from J, with 12 bases between. This CDR3 is 14 amino acids long. CDR3 region: CAWERKLSYNEQFF. CDR3 bases: TGTGCCTGGGAAAGAAAATTATCCTACAATGAGCAGTTCTTC.

The V call is TRBV18, the J call TRBJ2-3; 10 nucleotides match TRBD2. Germline CDR1 reads KGHSH; CDR2 reads LQKENI. The CDR3 extends over 14 amino acids. Trimming at V came to 3 bases and at J to 6 bases, leaving 3 bases not matched to a gene. CDR3 residues: CASSPRTSGDTQYF. The CDR3 nucleotides are TGTGCCAGCTCACCGCGGACTAGCGGCGATACGCAGTATTTT. Supplemented by reference TRBV18 and TRBJ2-3, the full variable domain reads NAGVMQNPRHLVRRRGQEARLRCSPMKGHSHVYWYRQLPEEGLKFMVYLQKENIIDESGMPKERFSAEFPKEGPSILRIQQVVRGDSAAYFCASSPRTSGDTQYFGPGTRLTVL.

The chain couples TRBV7-8 to TRBJ2-7; D not resolved. CDR3 size: 13 residues. CDR1 is SGHVS and CDR2 is FQNEAQ in the germline V gene. V was pared by 1 base and J by 4 bases, with 8 bases between. CDR3 nucleotide sequence: TGTGCCAGCAGCTTAGGTTCGAGATACGAGCAGTACTTC. Its translation: CASSLGSRYEQYF.

This chain joins TRBV25-1 and TRBJ1-6; 7 nucleotides match TRBD1. Per germline, CDR1 MGHDK and CDR2 SYGVNS. The CDR3 sequence is 15 residues long. V dropped 1 base and J dropped 9; count of bases not matched to a gene: 6. The CDR3 loop reads CASSEFAGGGSPLHF. CDR3 bases: TGTGCCAGCAGTGAATTCGCAGGGGGAGGTTCACCCCTCCACTTT.

The chain is built from TRBV29-1 and TRBJ2-3; D remains ambiguous. V gave up 5 bases and J gave up 4 bases, with 13 bases separating them. The CDR3 is made up of 13 amino acids. Germline assignment: CDR1 SQVTM and CDR2 ANQGSEA. CDR3 amino acids: CSVCPYGADTQYF. The CDR3 coding sequence is TGCAGCGTTTGTCCGTATGGGGCAGATACGCAGTATTTT.

The J gene is TRBJ1-6, the V gene TRBV15; D is perhaps TRBD1 (5 bases). This CDR3 is 16 amino acids long. Germline V lookup: CDR1 LNHNV, CDR2 YYDKDF (reference sequence). V was shortened by 6 bases and J by 9 bases, with 21 bases between the two germline ends. CDR3 amino acids: CATRDLRGAHGSPLHF. CDR3 nucleotide sequence: TGTGCCACCAGAGATCTCCGCGGGGCTCACGGTTCACCCCTCCACTTT.

V gene TRBV5-4 combines with J gene TRBJ2-1, with a weak D call TRBD1 (6 bases). Trimming left V 3 bases short and J 5 bases short, with 15 bases between. The CDR3 is 15 residues long. CDR1 SGHNT and CDR2 YYREEE come from the germline V gene (reference sequence). CDR3 DNA sequence: TGTGCCAGCAGCTCCGGGCTAGCAGGGGACAATGAGCAGTTCTTC. Its translation: CASSSGLAGDNEQFF.

This chain joins TRBV30 and TRBJ2-1, with 8 positions matching TRBD2. J lost 4 bases, V lost 2 bases, and 4 bases had no gene match. The CDR3 is 14 amino acids. The germline V gene has CDR1 GTSNPN and CDR2 SVGIG (reference sequence). The DNA for the CDR3 is TGTGCCTGGAGTTTTAGCGGGGTATACAATGAGCAGTTCTTC. Amino acids: CAWSFSGVYNEQFF. Full variable domain (rest looked up from reference TRBV30 and TRBJ2-1): SQTIHQWPATLVQPVGSPLSLECTVEGTSNPNLYWYRQAAGRGLQLLFYSVGIGQISSEVPQNLSASRPQDRQFILSSKKLLLSDSGFYLCAWSFSGVYNEQFFGPGTRLTVL.

The chain combines TRBV29-1 with TRBJ1-2; unclear D gene. Germline V gives CDR1 SQVTM, CDR2 ANQGSEA. V was pared by 3 bases and J by 4 bases, with 6 bases between. The CDR3 consists of 11 residues. In DNA, the CDR3 is TGCAGCGTTGAGGACGTCTATGGCTACACCTTC. It is translated as CSVEDVYGYTF.

V usage is TRBV10-2 and J usage is TRBJ2-2; 7 positions match TRBD1. The CDR3 is 15 amino acids. Germline values: CDR1 WSHSY, CDR2 SAAADI. After removal of 3 bases from V and 1 base from J, the junction contained 2 bases not matched to a gene. The CDR3, as DNA: TGCGCCAGCAGTGATGGGGACAGGAACACCGGGGAGCTGTTTTTT. Translated: CASSDGDRNTGELFF.

The CDR3 DNA is TGTGCCTGGAGGCCCGGGGCCAACGTCCTGACTTTC. The encoded protein is CAWRPGANVLTF. This chain links TRBV30 with TRBJ2-6; D is undetermined. Trimming took 3 bases from V and 4 from J, leaving 4 bases between them. Germline V CDR1 and CDR2: GTSNPN, SVGIG (reference sequence). CDR3 size: 12 residues.

This clone was counted only a few times. J is TRBJ2-2 and V is TRBV19, with D perhaps matching TRBD1 (6 bases). Trimming shortened V by 4 bases and J by 7 bases, and 10 bases separated the two germline ends. Germline loops: CDR1 LNHDA, CDR2 SQIVND (reference sequence). The CDR3 length is 13 residues. The CDR3 here is CASSTRGDGELFF. The CDR3 DNA sequence: TGTGCCAGTAGTACCAGGGGAGACGGGGAGCTGTTTTTT.

The CDR3 here is CASSLSRGGLNEKLFF. The CDR3 nucleotides are TGTGCCAGCAGTTTATCGAGGGGGGGATTAAATGAAAAACTGTTTTTT. This rearrangement joins TRBV27 to TRBJ1-4, with D perhaps TRBD1 (6 bases). V was clipped by 0 bases and J by 5 bases, with 13 bases between them. The CDR3 totals 16 residues. The germline gives CDR1 MNHEY, CDR2 SMNVEV (reference sequence).

V gene TRBV30 combines with J gene TRBJ2-6; TRBD1 aligns across 7 bases. The CDR3 is made up of 16 amino acids. J lost 0 bases, V lost 5 bases, and 7 bases had no gene match. Germline V gene lookup returns CDR1 GTSNPN and CDR2 SVGIG (reference sequence). CDR3 residues: CAWRDRRNSGANVLTF. CDR3 DNA: TGTGCCTGGCGGGACAGAAGAAACTCTGGGGCCAACGTCCTGACTTTC.

The genes are TRBV5-6 and TRBJ2-1; no firm D call. The CDR3 loop spans 11 amino acids. Germline CDR1 and CDR2: SGHDT and YYEEEE. V lost 2 bases and J lost 9, with 6 bases in between. As DNA, the CDR3 is TGTGCCAGCAGCTTCGAAGGTGAGCAGTTCTTC. It encodes CASSFEGEQFF.

The chain links TRBV29-1 to TRBJ1-1, with D uncertain. Germline V CDR1 and CDR2: SQVTM, ANQGSEA. The germline V and J ends were trimmed by 4 bases and 1 base, with 10 bases remaining between them. This CDR3 has 13 residues. For the CDR3, the DNA is TGCAGCGTTGCCAGAGGTTGGAACACTGAAGCTTTCTTT. It is translated as CSVARGWNTEAFF.

The chain couples TRBV16 to TRBJ1-5; 11 nucleotides align to TRBD1. The CDR3 has 14 amino acids. The V and J ends lost 4 bases and 7 bases, in that order; junction bases with no gene match: 3. The V gene's germline CDR1 is KGHSY and CDR2 FQNENV. Here the CDR3 reads CASSLRTGGQPQHF. CDR3 nucleotide sequence: TGTGCCAGCAGCCTACGGACAGGGGGCCAGCCCCAGCATTTT.

The genes are TRBV30 and TRBJ1-2; D remains unclear. Germline CDR1 is GTSNPN and CDR2 is SVGIG (reference sequence). With 4 bases removed from V and 9 bases from J, the gap between germline ends came to 18 bases. There are 13 residues in the CDR3. As DNA, the CDR3 is TGTGCCTGGACCCCTTTGGGAATTGGGCGCTACACCTTC. This translates into CAWTPLGIGRYTF.

This chain joins TRBV6-1 and TRBJ2-5; perhaps TRBD1 as D (6 bases). The ends were cut back, 4 bases at V and 4 bases at J, with 13 bases in the middle. This CDR3 comprises 14 residues. Germline V lookup: CDR1 MNHNS, CDR2 SASEGT. CDR3 amino acids: CASSGQARGETQYF. DNA of the CDR3: TGTGCCAGCAGTGGCCAGGCCAGGGGAGAGACCCAGTACTTC.

The chain combines TRBV30 with TRBJ2-7; D is uncertain. V was shortened by 1 base and J by 2 bases, with 9 bases between the two germline ends. Germline CDR1 is GTSNPN and CDR2 is SVGIG (reference sequence). This CDR3 is built from 13 residues. CDR3 DNA sequence: TGTGCCTGGAGTGCAACAAGGACCTACGAGCAGTACTTC. Protein product: CAWSATRTYEQYF.

This clone was seen at least ten times. The chain joins TRBV7-9 to TRBJ2-7; D may be TRBD2 (5 bases). CDR1 is SEHNR, CDR2 FQNEAQ, per germline (reference sequence). The germline V and J ends were trimmed by 6 bases and 0 bases, with 15 bases remaining between them. The CDR3 is 15 amino acids. CDR3 residues: CASSRELWTSYEQYF. The CDR3 DNA sequence: TGTGCCAGCAGTAGGGAGCTGTGGACCTCCTACGAGCAGTACTTC. The full variable domain, rest sourced from reference TRBV7-9 and TRBJ2-7, is DTGVSQNPRHKITKRGQNVTFRCDPISEHNRLYWYRQTLGQGPEFLTYFQNEAQLEKSRLLSDRFSAERPKGSFSTLEIQRTEQGDSAMYLCASSRELWTSYEQYFGPGTRLTVT.

This clone appeared a single time. The chain combines TRBV9 with TRBJ1-2, with D possibly TRBD1 on 6 matching bases. The CDR3 has 15 residues. Germline values: CDR1 SGDLS, CDR2 YYNGEE. V shed 4 bases and J shed 3 bases, with 16 bases lying between them. CDR3 loop: CASSTGQRKDYGYTF. CDR3 DNA sequence: TGTGCCAGCAGCACAGGACAGAGAAAGGACTATGGCTACACCTTC.